The 4 T cell receptor beta chains below all came from one sample that was sequenced in a study of shared clonotypes between healthy human individuals. TCRdb's copy holds only in-frame clones and misses some; the assay was immunoSEQ multiplex PCR. The data hold some 1,600,000 clones, with around 98% observed a single time. Sequences were obtained from naive CD4+ T cells sorted from blood. This sample's subset: CD45RA+ positively selected. The receptors shown here come from a man aged 25-45 years in good health.

Turning to this clone: Other DNA variants within this sample encode the same CDR3. V is TRBV19 and J is TRBJ1-5; the D gene is possibly TRBD1 (5 bases). The V gene's germline CDR1 is LNHDA and CDR2 SQIVND (reference sequence). CDR3 length: 16 amino acids. The V end was cut by 6 bases, the J end by 2 bases, with 17 bases between. The CDR3 DNA reads TGTGCCAGTAGCTCTAACCAGGGAATGGGCAATCAGCCCCAGCATTTT. Protein product: CASSSNQGMGNQPQHF.

The V and J genes are TRBV4-1 and TRBJ1-4, with 7 bases fitting TRBD1. The germline V gene has CDR1 MGHRA and CDR2 YSYEKL. With V trimmed by 1 base and J by 8 bases, 13 bases remained unmatched. The CDR3 extends over 17 amino acids. The CDR3 region is CASSQGSPQGRREKLFF. CDR3 DNA sequence: TGCGCCAGCAGCCAAGGAAGCCCACAGGGGCGACGAGAAAAACTGTTTTTT.

The chain is built from TRBV14 and TRBJ2-1, with D possibly being TRBD1 (5 bases). This CDR3 is built from 12 residues. Per germline, CDR1 SGHDN and CDR2 FVKESK. The V gene lost 4 bases and the J gene lost 7 bases, with 8 bases spanning the gap. In DNA form, the CDR3 reads TGTGCCAGCAGCCGACAGTTAAATGAGCAGTTCTTC. Translation: CASSRQLNEQFF.

The CDR3 nucleotides read TGTGCCAGCAGCTTATCGAGCTACGCTGGCGAGCAGTACTTC. Its protein product is CASSLSSYAGEQYF. This sequence joins TRBV7-8 and TRBJ2-7, with D unclear. The CDR3 is 14 amino acids. Germline assignment: CDR1 SGHVS and CDR2 FQNEAQ. Trimming left V 2 bases short and J 6 bases short, with 14 bases between. The full variable domain, rest sourced from reference TRBV7-8 and TRBJ2-7, is GAGVSQSPRYKVAKRGQDVALRCDPISGHVSLFWYQQALGQGPEFLTYFQNEAQLDKSGLPSDRFFAERPEGSVSTLKIQRTQQEDSAVYLCASSLSSYAGEQYFGPGTRLTVT.